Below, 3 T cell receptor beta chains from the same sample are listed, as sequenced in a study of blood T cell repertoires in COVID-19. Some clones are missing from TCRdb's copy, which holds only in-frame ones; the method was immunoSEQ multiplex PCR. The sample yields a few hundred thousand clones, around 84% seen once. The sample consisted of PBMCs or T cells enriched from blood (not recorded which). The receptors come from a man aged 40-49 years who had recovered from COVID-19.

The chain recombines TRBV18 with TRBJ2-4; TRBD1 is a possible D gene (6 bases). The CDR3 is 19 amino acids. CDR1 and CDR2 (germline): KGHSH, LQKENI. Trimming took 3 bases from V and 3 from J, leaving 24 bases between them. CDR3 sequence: CASSPLPRTAEDYKNIQYF. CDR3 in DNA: TGTGCCAGCTCACCTCTTCCTCGGACAGCCGAAGATTACAAAAACATTCAGTACTTC.

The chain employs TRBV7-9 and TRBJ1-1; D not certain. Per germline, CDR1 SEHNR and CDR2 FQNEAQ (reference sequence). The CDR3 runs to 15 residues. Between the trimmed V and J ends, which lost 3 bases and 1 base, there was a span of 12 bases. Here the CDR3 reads CASSFAVDQNTEAFF. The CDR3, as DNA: TGTGCCAGCAGCTTCGCGGTAGATCAGAACACTGAAGCTTTCTTT.

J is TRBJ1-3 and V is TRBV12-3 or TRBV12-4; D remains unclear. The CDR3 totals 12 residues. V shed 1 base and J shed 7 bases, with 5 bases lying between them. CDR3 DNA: TGTGCCAGCAGTTTAGGCGGGAACACCATATATTTT. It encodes CASSLGGNTIYF.